These 9 T cell receptor beta chains share one sample of origin, sequenced in a study of metastatic and nonmetastatic thyroid tumors. Using MiXCR, TCRdb reanalyzed the PCR reads. The data contain 23,000 or so clones, about 20% of them singletons. Patients underwent thyroid surgery, and none had received any treatment before it. Material: blood. All receptors derive from a male donor with papillary thyroid cancer or a benign thyroid nodule (not recorded which). Some clones in this sample may be carry-over from other donors' samples.

As regards this clone: One end of the junction does not line up with germline, which may come from a read error. The rearrangement joins TRBV19 to TRBJ1-5; D is undetermined. CDR3 length: 14 amino acids. Germline CDR1 LNHDA, CDR2 SQIVND (reference sequence). DNA of the CDR3: TGTGCCAGTAGTATCGGAGAGGGAGATCAGCACCAGCATTTT. This gives the protein CASSIGEGDQHQHF.

This clone was recorded at least ten times. The rearrangement joins TRBV6-2 or TRBV6-3 to TRBJ2-2; unclear D gene. V gave up 5 bases and J gave up 3 bases, with 7 bases separating them. Germline CDR1 and CDR2: MNHEY and SVGEGT. The CDR3 totals 13 residues. The CDR3 region has the DNA TGTGCCAGCAGTAGTATGGACACCGGGGAGCTGTTTTTT. Protein: CASSSMDTGELFF.

This clone was found many times. The rearrangement joins TRBV5-1 to TRBJ2-3, with TRBD1 identical over 9 bases. CDR1 SGHRS and CDR2 YFSETQ come from the germline V gene. The CDR3 totals 14 residues. Germline trimming cut 4 bases from V and 6 bases from J; bases unmatched to any gene: 6. CDR3 amino acids: CASSAGQGRDTQYF. CDR3 coding DNA: TGCGCCAGCAGCGCGGGACAGGGTCGTGATACGCAGTATTTT.

This clone has ten or more counts. The junction departs from germline at one end; a sequencing error may be responsible. This chain links TRBV7-2 with TRBJ2-1; 8 bases are a match to TRBD2. In germline, CDR1 is SGHTA, CDR2 FQGNSA. The CDR3 is 13 amino acids. Here the CDR3 DNA reads TGTGCCAGCAGCCTAGCGGGCCACAATGAGCAGTTCTTC. Protein: CASSLAGHNEQFF.

The table lists this clone with many counts. The chain carries TRBV19 and TRBJ1-5; D may be TRBD1 (5 bases). CDR3 length: 13 residues. Trimming took 5 bases from V and 7 from J, leaving 12 bases between them. Germline CDR1 reads LNHDA; CDR2 reads SQIVND (reference sequence). CDR3 protein: CASSVSRGQPQHF. The CDR3 DNA reads as TGTGCCAGTAGTGTATCTCGGGGCCAGCCCCAGCATTTT.

This clone was observed at least ten times. The chain joins TRBV6-1 to TRBJ1-1; D not certain. This CDR3 is built from 13 residues. Trimming stripped 6 bases from V and 4 bases from J, with 12 bases between. CDR1 is MNHNS, CDR2 SASEGT, per germline. The CDR3 loop is CASRTGTATEAFF. CDR3 bases: TGTGCCAGCAGAACGGGTACAGCCACTGAAGCTTTCTTT.

This clone occurred many times. This chain links TRBV15 with TRBJ2-1; D is undetermined. Trimming removed 9 bases at V and 0 bases at J, with 12 bases between. Germline CDR1 is LNHNV and CDR2 is YYDKDF (reference sequence). This CDR3 region has 14 residues. The CDR3 DNA sequence: TGTGCCACTCGACGTTCCAGCTCCTACAATGAGCAGTTCTTC. Protein: CATRRSSSYNEQFF.

This clone was seen many times. The chain couples TRBV19 to TRBJ2-7; TRBD2 is a possible D gene (6 bases). V was shortened by 7 bases and J by 2 bases, with 9 bases between the two germline ends. Germline-derived CDR1 and CDR2 are LNHDA and SQIVND (reference sequence). The CDR3 consists of 12 residues. This CDR3 reads CASMGGTYEQYF. Here the CDR3 DNA reads TGTGCCAGTATGGGGGGAACCTACGAGCAGTACTTC.

This clone was seen repeatedly, ten times or more. The V call is TRBV7-3, the J call TRBJ2-7; TRBD2 matches at 7 bases. Trimming removed 3 bases from V and 2 bases from J; junction bases left unmatched: 4. CDR1 SGHTA and CDR2 FQGTGA come from the germline V gene. CDR3 length: 14 residues. The CDR3 protein is CASSLGGSTYEQYF. In DNA form, the CDR3 reads TGTGCCAGCAGCTTGGGGGGGTCCACCTACGAGCAGTACTTC.